The 31 T cell receptor beta chains in this list originate from one sample, sequenced in a study of identical twins. TCRdb reanalysed the 5' RACE reads using MiXCR and keeps one entry per CDR3 protein. The sample lists 500,000 to 550,000 distinct CDR3 sequences, 20% to 25% occurring once. This sample was also put to use in a study of yellow fever vaccine responses in identical twins.

Sequencing was done on a sample of CD4+ T cells sorted from blood. The receptors stem from a woman in her late teens or twenties in good health.

This chain uses TRBV24-1 with TRBJ2-3; D unresolved. There are 11 residues in the CDR3. From germline, CDR1 is KGHDR and CDR2 SFDVKD. V was pared by 10 bases and J by 5 bases, with 9 bases between. The CDR3 spells CATGRGDTQYF. The CDR3 region has the DNA TGTGCCACAGGACGAGGAGATACGCAGTATTTT.

This clonotype has just a few counts. This chain joins TRBV7-2 and TRBJ2-5; D might be TRBD1 (5 bases). The CDR3 has 14 amino acids. Germline-derived CDR1 and CDR2 are SGHTA and FQGNSA. V was clipped by 5 bases and J by 0 bases, with 10 bases between them. CDR3 coding DNA: TGTGCCAGCAGCACGGACATTAACCAAGAGACCCAGTACTTC. Protein product: CASSTDINQETQYF. Combining the CDR3 with reference TRBV7-2 and TRBJ2-5 gives the whole variable domain GAGVSQSPSNKVTEKGKDVELRCDPISGHTALYWYRQSLGQGLEFLIYFQGNSAPDKSGLPSDRFSAERTGGSVSTLTIQRTQQEDSAVYLCASSTDINQETQYFGPGTRLLVL.

This clonotype was counted a few times. This chain connects TRBV7-8 to TRBJ1-6; 7 bases fit TRBD1. This CDR3 has 16 amino acids. Trimming cost V 5 bases and J 10 bases; bases outside gene matches: 14. CDR1 and CDR2 from the germline V gene are SGHVS and FQNEAQ. The CDR3 is CASSQGDSTNWSPLHF. The CDR3 nucleotides are TGTGCCAGCAGCCAGGGGGACAGCACCAATTGGTCACCCCTCCACTTT.

With regard to this clonotype: Without the conserved terminal phenylalanine or tryptophan, this CDR3 likely stems from a read error. This chain connects TRBV28 to TRBJ2-7; 8 bases fit TRBD1. Germline CDR1 reads MDHEN; CDR2 reads SYDVKM. V was clipped by 11 bases and J by 2 bases; unmatched bases: 11. The CDR3 covers 14 residues. Here the CDR3 reads CAHAGTGPTYEQYL. CDR3 DNA sequence: TGTGCCCACGCCGGGACAGGTCCCACCTACGAGCAGTACTTA.

In its sample, this clonotype was seen a few times. The V call is TRBV20-1, the J call TRBJ2-3, with 8 bases identical to TRBD2. J was trimmed by 5 bases and V by 6 bases; bases with no gene match: 7. There are 13 residues in the CDR3. Looked up from germline, CDR1 is DFQATT and CDR2 is SNEGSKA (reference sequence). CDR3 protein: CSAPGLAVDTQYF. Here the CDR3 DNA reads TGCAGTGCCCCAGGACTAGCAGTAGATACGCAGTATTTT.

As DNA, the CDR3 is TGTGCCAGCAGGAACACAGGGCACACCGGGGAGCTGTTTTTT. It translates to CASRNTGHTGELFF. This rearrangement joins TRBV6-1 to TRBJ2-2, with D maybe TRBD1 (6 bases). V lost 6 bases, J lost 3 bases, and 11 bases lay in between. CDR3 length: 14 residues. Germline lookup yields CDR1 MNHNS and CDR2 SASEGT.

V is TRBV27 and J is TRBJ2-4; TRBD1 matches 9 bases. Germline trimming cut 5 bases from V and 12 bases from J; bases unmatched to any gene: 14. This CDR3 spans 15 amino acids. Germline V gene lookup returns CDR1 MNHEY and CDR2 SMNVEV (reference sequence). In nucleotides, the CDR3 is TGTGCCAGCAGTCCCCTTACCGGGACAGGGATGCGTCAGTACTTC. Its translation: CASSPLTGTGMRQYF.

The sample holds a few counts of this clonotype. The gene calls are TRBV6-5 and TRBJ1-2; D unclear. Trimming cost V 0 bases and J 7 bases, with 9 bases left between them. CDR3 size: 13 residues. Germline assignment: CDR1 MNHEY and CDR2 SVGAGI. The DNA of the CDR3 is TGTGCCAGCAGTTACTCCGCCACCTCTGGCTACACCTTC. Its translation is CASSYSATSGYTF.

Here the CDR3 reads CASSLGTDYEQYV. DNA for the CDR3: TGCGCCAGCAGCTTGGGCACAGATTACGAGCAGTACGTC. The V gene is TRBV5-1, the J gene TRBJ2-7; D unresolved. This CDR3 is built from 13 residues. V lost 0 bases and J lost 4, with 8 bases in between. Germline CDR1 reads SGHRS; CDR2 reads YFSETQ.

This clonotype has a handful of counts. The chain links TRBV20-1 to TRBJ2-5; weak D call: TRBD1 (5 bases). The germline V gene has CDR1 DFQATT and CDR2 SNEGSKA (reference sequence). The CDR3 runs 12 residues. V lost 7 bases, J lost 2 bases, and 11 bases lay in between. This CDR3 is CSESSGQETQYF. As DNA, the CDR3 is TGCAGTGAATCGTCAGGGCAAGAGACCCAGTACTTC.

The chain couples TRBV3-1 to TRBJ2-7; TRBD2 matches 13 bases. The CDR3 consists of 14 residues. The V gene's germline CDR1 is LGHDT and CDR2 YNNKEL (reference sequence). Losses at the gene ends were 4 bases for V and 6 bases for J; bases not matched to a gene: 3. The DNA for the CDR3 is TGTGCCAGCAGCCGCGGACTAGCGGGAGCCGAGCAGTACTTC. This translates into CASSRGLAGAEQYF.

At least ten counts were recorded for this clonotype. This chain uses TRBV20-1 with TRBJ2-1; no reliable D call. The V end lost 3 bases, the J end lost 0 bases, and 6 bases lay between the germline ends. The CDR3 extends over 13 amino acids. The germline CDR1 and CDR2 sequences are DFQATT and SNEGSKA (reference sequence). The CDR3 spells CSASLNSYNEQFF. The CDR3 DNA reads as TGCAGTGCTAGTCTCAACTCCTACAATGAGCAGTTCTTC.

V usage is TRBV11-2 and J usage is TRBJ1-6; 7 positions match TRBD1. The germline CDR1 and CDR2 sequences are SGHAT and FQNNGV. This CDR3 has 15 amino acids. The J segment lost 10 bases and the V segment lost 0 bases, leaving 6 bases of the junction unmatched. CDR3 protein: CASSLDDRAYSPLHF. The CDR3 nucleotides are TGTGCCAGCAGCTTAGATGACAGGGCCTACTCACCCCTCCACTTT.

J is TRBJ1-1 and V is TRBV19; the D gene is possibly TRBD1 (5 bases). The germline V and J ends were trimmed by 5 bases and 1 base, with 14 bases remaining between them. Germline V gene data show CDR1 as LNHDA and CDR2 as SQIVND (reference sequence). The CDR3 length is 15 residues. CDR3 DNA: TGTGCCAGTAGTTTCCTGGACAACCAGAACACTGAAGCTTTCTTT. Its protein is CASSFLDNQNTEAFF.

The chain links TRBV11-2 to TRBJ2-3, with 8 bases matching TRBD1. This CDR3 has 17 amino acids. Germline values: CDR1 SGHAT, CDR2 FQNNGV. The trim removed 5 bases at V and 3 bases at J, leaving 13 bases unmatched. The CDR3 loop reads CASSLRRTGSLTDTQYF. The CDR3, as DNA: TGTGCCAGCAGCCTTCGGAGGACAGGGAGTTTAACAGATACGCAGTATTTT.

Only a few counts were recorded for this clonotype. The V gene is TRBV5-1, the J gene TRBJ2-1, with 8 positions matching TRBD2. Trimming took 3 bases from V and 9 from J; bases not matched to a gene: 17. This CDR3 has 17 amino acids. Germline assignment: CDR1 SGHRS and CDR2 YFSETQ. CDR3 in amino acids: CASSSQSLAGHYGEQFF. DNA for the CDR3: TGCGCCAGCAGCTCCCAGTCCCTAGCGGGTCATTATGGTGAGCAGTTCTTC.

The sample holds a few counts of this clonotype. The chain employs TRBV5-1 and TRBJ2-1, with D maybe TRBD2 (5 bases). Germline V gene data show CDR1 as SGHRS and CDR2 as YFSETQ. CDR3 length equals 15 residues. V was trimmed by 4 bases and J by 0 bases, leaving 11 bases between them. The CDR3 bases are TGCGCCAGCAGCCTCGAGAGGGTCTCCTACAATGAGCAGTTCTTC. As protein: CASSLERVSYNEQFF.

This chain connects TRBV6-1 to TRBJ1-2; D not certain. CDR1 is MNHNS and CDR2 is SASEGT in the germline V gene. The CDR3 is 14 amino acids. Trimming pared 6 bases from V and 4 bases from J, leaving 15 bases between. This CDR3 reads CASRNSAASYGYTF. The CDR3 coding sequence is TGTGCCAGCAGAAACAGCGCCGCCTCCTATGGCTACACCTTC.

This clonotype was seen more than once but under ten times. This chain joins TRBV24-1 and TRBJ2-7, with D possibly being TRBD2 (5 bases). Per the germline V gene, CDR1 is KGHDR and CDR2 is SFDVKD. The CDR3 length is 10 residues. CDR3 residues: CATAGLRGHV. CDR3 in DNA: TGTGCCACCGCGGGTCTTCGAGGGCACGTC.

The V and J genes are TRBV20-1 and TRBJ1-3, with unresolved D. Trimming pared 6 bases from V and 0 bases from J, leaving 9 bases between. Germline CDR1 is DFQATT and CDR2 is SNEGSKA (reference sequence). CDR3 length equals 13 residues. DNA for the CDR3: TGCAGTGCCTTCTATGGCTCTGGAAACACCATATATTTT. Protein: CSAFYGSGNTIYF.

The chain uses TRBV24-1 and TRBJ2-3, with D possibly being TRBD1 (6 bases). There are 14 residues in the CDR3. Germline CDR1 KGHDR, CDR2 SFDVKD. V lost 5 bases and J lost 2, with 10 bases in between. The CDR3 sequence is CATSAWDTTDTQYF. The CDR3 nucleotides read TGTGCCACCAGTGCCTGGGACACCACAGATACGCAGTATTTT.

A few counts support this clonotype. CDR3 sequence reads: CASSYRDSYTEAFF. In DNA, the CDR3 is TGTGCCAGCAGTTACCGGGACAGTTACACTGAAGCTTTCTTT. This sequence joins TRBV12-3 or TRBV12-4 and TRBJ1-1; TRBD1 agrees at 7 bases. After removal of 4 bases from V and 3 bases from J, the junction contained 5 bases not matched to a gene. The CDR3 spans 14 residues.

The chain joins TRBV10-3 to TRBJ2-4; D gene unclear. CDR1 is ENHRY and CDR2 is SYGVKD in the germline V gene. This CDR3 has 15 residues. Deletions cut 2 bases from V and 0 bases from J, with 8 bases between. The CDR3 coding sequence is TGTGCCATCAGTGAGGTACTGGTAGCCAAAAACATTCAGTACTTC. The encoded protein is CAISEVLVAKNIQYF.

This clonotype has more than one count but fewer than ten. The rearrangement joins TRBV5-6 to TRBJ2-4; D may be TRBD1 (6 bases). Germline V lookup: CDR1 SGHDT, CDR2 YYEEEE. The CDR3 totals 17 residues. V was pared by 4 bases and J by 2 bases, with 19 bases between. The chain's CDR3 is CASSGERGNGSKNIQYF. CDR3 sequence (DNA): TGTGCCAGCAGCGGGGAAAGGGGGAACGGTTCCAAAAACATTCAGTACTTC.

This clonotype occurred a few times. The chain joins TRBV10-3 to TRBJ2-2, with 9 positions matching TRBD1. This CDR3 is 17 amino acids long. CDR1 and CDR2 (germline): ENHRY, SYGVKD. The trim removed 0 bases at V and 0 bases at J, leaving 2 bases unmatched. CDR3 residues: CAISESTGGPNTGELFF. The CDR3 DNA follows: TGTGCCATCAGTGAGTCCACAGGGGGCCCGAACACCGGGGAGCTGTTTTTT.

The chain couples TRBV10-3 to TRBJ2-2, with D unclear. The CDR3 is made up of 14 amino acids. V lost 11 bases to trimming and J lost 0 bases, with 13 bases between them. CDR1 and CDR2 from the germline V gene are ENHRY and SYGVKD. This CDR3 is CASQQSSNTGELFF. CDR3 bases: TGTGCCTCCCAGCAGAGTTCGAACACCGGGGAGCTGTTTTTT.

The chain uses TRBV6-1 and TRBJ1-6, with TRBD1 matching over 7 bases. The V gene's germline CDR1 is MNHNS and CDR2 SASEGT. There are 15 residues in the CDR3. The junction had 9 bases not matched to a gene; V was cut back by 6 bases and J by 7 bases. The chain's CDR3 is CASRGREGQNSPLHF. The CDR3 nucleotides are TGTGCCAGCAGGGGCCGGGAGGGACAGAATTCACCCCTCCACTTT.

The CDR3 DNA follows: TGTGCCAGCAGCTTAAGCAGTCGTCAAGAGACCCAGTACTTC. This sequence encodes CASSLSSRQETQYF. The V call is TRBV7-9, the J call TRBJ2-5; D not certain. V shed 2 bases and J shed 2 bases, with 9 bases lying between them. The CDR3 is made up of 14 amino acids. Per the germline V gene, CDR1 is SEHNR and CDR2 is FQNEAQ (reference sequence).

This chain links TRBV10-3 with TRBJ2-3; D unresolved. V was shortened by 3 bases and J by 4 bases, with 14 bases between the two germline ends. This CDR3 has 15 residues. In germline, CDR1 is ENHRY, CDR2 SYGVKD. CDR3: CAISDTAGGSDTQYF. CDR3 DNA sequence: TGTGCCATCAGTGATACCGCTGGCGGATCAGATACGCAGTATTTT.

CDR3 bases: TGTGCCACTGCTGAAGCGGGGGGCCAAGAGACCCAGTACTTC. Its protein product is CATAEAGGQETQYF. The V call is TRBV10-3, the J call TRBJ2-5; 9 nucleotides match TRBD2. Trimming cost V 10 bases and J 1 base; bases outside gene matches: 7. Germline CDR1 is ENHRY and CDR2 is SYGVKD. The CDR3 spans 14 residues.

This sequence joins TRBV6-5 and TRBJ2-1, with TRBD2 matching over 7 bases. The CDR3 sequence is 11 residues long. The V gene's germline CDR1 is MNHEY and CDR2 SVGAGI. V dropped 6 bases and J dropped 9; count of bases not matched to a gene: 2. The CDR3 DNA is TGTGCCAGCAGGCGGGAGAGTGAGCAGTTCTTC. Its protein product is CASRRESEQFF.